The 25 T cell receptor beta chains presented below share a single source sample, sequenced in a study of blood T cell repertoires in COVID-19. The method was immunoSEQ multiplex PCR; TCRdb's version includes in-frame clones alone and lacks a portion of them. The sample consists of about 120,000 clones, 70% to 90% of them appearing once. Sequencing was carried out using peripheral blood. These receptors all stem from a man in his sixties with acute or convalescent COVID-19.

The table lists this clone with a few counts. The V call is TRBV2, the J call TRBJ2-6, with D unclear. Between the trimmed V and J ends, which lost 9 bases and 2 bases, there was a span of 11 bases. This CDR3 has 14 amino acids. The germline gives CDR1 SNHLY, CDR2 FYNNEI. This CDR3 is CASRVRAGANVLTF. CDR3 in DNA: TGTGCCAGTAGAGTTCGGGCTGGGGCCAACGTCCTGACTTTC.

The CDR3, as DNA: TGTGCCAGCAGCTTGCGACAGACCCCCTCTCCTAACTATGGCTACACCTTC. Translation gives CASSLRQTPSPNYGYTF. The chain joins TRBV9 to TRBJ1-2; D might be TRBD1 (5 bases). Germline assignment: CDR1 SGDLS and CDR2 YYNGEE. The germline V and J ends were trimmed by 4 bases and 0 bases, with 19 bases remaining between them. The CDR3 is 17 amino acids.

The chain links TRBV5-1 to TRBJ2-7; D remains ambiguous. V gave up 4 bases and J gave up 2 bases, with 13 bases separating them. Per the germline V gene, CDR1 is SGHRS and CDR2 is YFSETQ. The CDR3 has 14 amino acids. In nucleotides, the CDR3 is TGCGCCAGCAGCGCTGGCGGAGCCACCTACGAGCAGTACTTC. This gives the protein CASSAGGATYEQYF.

The genes are TRBV7-2 and TRBJ2-7; 8 nucleotides agree with TRBD2. The CDR3 runs to 14 residues. The V segment lost 3 bases and the J segment 3 bases; nucleotides outside the gene matches: 4. CDR1 is SGHTA and CDR2 is FQGNSA in the germline V gene. The CDR3 sequence is CASSFNREGYEQYF. The CDR3 bases are TGTGCCAGCAGCTTTAACCGGGAGGGCTACGAGCAGTACTTC.

This clone was seen once. The V gene is TRBV29-1, the J gene TRBJ2-7, with TRBD2 matching over 15 bases. The CDR3 spans 13 residues. The ends lost 6 bases at V and 4 bases at J; junction bases unmatched: 1. Germline V lookup: CDR1 SQVTM, CDR2 ANQGSEA. CDR3 in amino acids: CSVGLAGGYEQYF. The CDR3 DNA follows: TGCAGCGTCGGACTAGCGGGAGGGTACGAGCAGTACTTC.

This chain uses TRBV9 with TRBJ1-4; D perhaps matches TRBD1 (5 bases). The CDR3 is 13 residues long. Trimming took off 3 bases at V and 8 bases at J, with 11 bases between the two ends. Germline assignment: CDR1 SGDLS and CDR2 YYNGEE. The CDR3, as DNA: TGTGCCAGCAGCGCCCCGGGGGAGGAAAAACTGTTTTTT. Residues: CASSAPGEEKLFF.

This chain connects TRBV6-2 or TRBV6-3 to TRBJ2-1; 14 positions agree with TRBD2. Germline V gene data show CDR1 as MNHEY and CDR2 as SVGEGT. V was pared by 3 bases and J by 0 bases, with 10 bases of the junction left unmatched. The CDR3 runs to 20 residues. The CDR3 sequence is CASSYGGLAGVGSSYNEQFF. The CDR3 nucleotides are TGTGCCAGCAGTTATGGGGGACTAGCGGGAGTTGGAAGCTCCTACAATGAGCAGTTCTTC.

V and J are TRBV20-1 and TRBJ2-3; the D gene is possibly TRBD1 (6 bases). The germline V gene has CDR1 DFQATT and CDR2 SNEGSKA (reference sequence). This CDR3 region has 15 residues. V lost 3 bases and J lost 4, with 17 bases in between. As DNA, the CDR3 is TGCAGTGCTAGTTCCGGGACACGGACTTCAGATACGCAGTATTTT. It specifies CSASSGTRTSDTQYF.

This chain connects TRBV4-3 to TRBJ2-1; the D gene is possibly TRBD2 (5 bases). V dropped 0 bases and J dropped 5 bases, with 11 bases sitting between them. Germline CDR1 and CDR2: LGHNA and YSLEER. The CDR3 is 15 amino acids. The CDR3 loop is CASSQEEGSHNEQFF. CDR3 coding DNA: TGCGCCAGCAGCCAAGAAGAGGGATCCCACAATGAGCAGTTCTTC.

The chain uses TRBV27 and TRBJ2-5; 11 nucleotides agree with TRBD1. CDR3 size: 16 residues. Germline CDR1 reads MNHEY; CDR2 reads SMNVEV (reference sequence). V dropped 3 bases and J dropped 0; count of bases not matched to a gene: 3. CDR3 region: CASSFWDRGDQETQYF. The DNA for the CDR3 is TGTGCCAGCAGTTTCTGGGACAGGGGGGACCAAGAGACCCAGTACTTC.

This chain links TRBV13 with TRBJ2-5, with D unclear. The CDR3 spans 14 residues. V lost 1 base, J lost 2 bases, and 8 bases lay in between. Germline V gene sequence: CDR1 PRHDT, CDR2 FYEKMQ (reference sequence). This chain's CDR3 is CASSLVAEQETQYF. CDR3 bases: TGTGCCAGCAGCTTAGTGGCGGAGCAAGAGACCCAGTACTTC.

This chain connects TRBV29-1 to TRBJ2-5; D is perhaps TRBD2 (6 bases). This CDR3 spans 14 amino acids. The germline gives CDR1 SQVTM, CDR2 ANQGSEA. Between the trimmed V and J ends, which lost 6 bases and 4 bases, there was a span of 18 bases. In DNA form, the CDR3 reads TGCAGCGTCTTTAGGGGACTGGGAGGAGAGACCCAGTACTTC. This codes for CSVFRGLGGETQYF.

CDR3 coding DNA: TGTGCCAGCAGCCGCCGCCACACGGGGGGAACTGAAGCTTTCTTT. Its protein product is CASSRRHTGGTEAFF. J is TRBJ1-1 and V is TRBV6-2 or TRBV6-3; the D gene is possibly TRBD1 (5 bases). Germline V gene lookup returns CDR1 MNHEY and CDR2 SVGEGT. The length of the CDR3 is 15 residues. Deletions cut 6 bases from V and 5 bases from J, with 19 bases between.

The chain links TRBV19 to TRBJ2-5, with D perhaps TRBD1 (6 bases). The germline V and J ends were trimmed by 4 bases and 1 base, with 10 bases remaining between them. Germline loops: CDR1 LNHDA, CDR2 SQIVND (reference sequence). The length of the CDR3 is 14 residues. CDR3 in amino acids: CASSTQGRQETQYF. The CDR3 DNA is TGTGCCAGTAGTACGCAGGGGCGCCAAGAGACCCAGTACTTC.

The chain carries TRBV7-9 and TRBJ2-7; D is uncertain. Trimming took off 2 bases at V and 7 bases at J, with 6 bases between the two ends. This CDR3 is 11 amino acids long. Germline V gene lookup returns CDR1 SEHNR and CDR2 FQNEAQ (reference sequence). The CDR3 DNA sequence: TGTGCCAGCAGCTTAAGTCAGGAGCAGTACTTC. This translates into CASSLSQEQYF.

The genes are TRBV6-6 and TRBJ2-1, with a tentative D call TRBD1 (6 bases). CDR1 and CDR2 (germline): MNHNY, SVGAGI (reference sequence). The CDR3 runs to 14 residues. V lost 2 bases and J lost 9, with 14 bases in between. CDR3 in amino acids: CASSYGRGGFEQFF. Here the CDR3 DNA reads TGTGCCAGCAGTTACGGCAGGGGCGGGTTTGAGCAGTTCTTC.

The V call is TRBV2, the J call TRBJ1-5; D is undetermined. The CDR3 is 14 amino acids. V was pared by 7 bases and J by 2 bases, with 12 bases between. Germline CDR1 SNHLY, CDR2 FYNNEI. CDR3 sequence: CASTKESGNQPQHF. For the CDR3, the DNA is TGTGCCAGCACCAAGGAGAGTGGCAATCAGCCCCAGCATTTT.

In DNA, the CDR3 is TGTGCCAGCAGCTGGGACAGGGGAATAACTGTAAACACCATATATTTT. As protein: CASSWDRGITVNTIYF. The rearrangement uses TRBV7-2 and TRBJ1-3, with TRBD1 identical over 10 bases. V lost 4 bases and J lost 6; bases outside the gene matches: 9. The CDR3 has 16 residues. Per the germline V gene, CDR1 is SGHTA and CDR2 is FQGNSA.

The chain recombines TRBV14 with TRBJ1-6; 9 bases match TRBD1. After removal of 0 bases from V and 9 bases from J, the junction contained 3 bases not matched to a gene. CDR1 SGHDN and CDR2 FVKESK come from the germline V gene. The CDR3 spans 15 residues. CDR3 residues: CASSQDGTGPSPLHF. In DNA form, the CDR3 reads TGTGCCAGCAGCCAAGATGGGACAGGGCCTTCACCCCTCCACTTT. Complete variable domain (other parts from reference TRBV14 and TRBJ1-6): EAGVTQFPSHSVIEKGQTVTLRCDPISGHDNLYWYRRVMGKEIKFLLHFVKESKQDESGMPNNRFLAERTGGTYSTLKVQPAELEDSGVYFCASSQDGTGPSPLHFGNGTRLTVT.

The V and J genes are TRBV30 and TRBJ2-2; 13 bases line up with TRBD2. V lost 4 bases, J lost 7 bases, and 6 bases stayed unmatched. CDR3 size: 15 residues. From germline, CDR1 is GTSNPN and CDR2 SVGIG (reference sequence). Here the CDR3 DNA reads TGTGCCTGGACACGGACTAGCGGGAGAGGCGGGGAGCTGTTTTTT. Protein: CAWTRTSGRGGELFF.

The chain recombines TRBV10-3 with TRBJ1-3; D perhaps matches TRBD1 (6 bases). Germline-derived CDR1 and CDR2 are ENHRY and SYGVKD. V was cut by 3 bases and J by 0 bases, with 18 bases left in between. CDR3 length: 18 amino acids. DNA of the CDR3: TGTGCCATCAGTGACTCCCACACAGGGACATACTCTGGAAACACCATATATTTT. It is translated as CAISDSHTGTYSGNTIYF.

The DNA of the CDR3 is TGTGCCAGTAATTCGCTCGGGGCTGAAGCTTTCTTT. Protein: CASNSLGAEAFF. The rearrangement joins TRBV19 to TRBJ1-1; D gene unclear. Trimming removed 7 bases at V and 6 bases at J, with 12 bases between. CDR3 length: 12 residues. The V gene's germline CDR1 is LNHDA and CDR2 SQIVND (reference sequence). The whole variable domain, remainder taken from reference TRBV19 and TRBJ1-1, is DGGITQSPKYLFRKEGQNVTLSCEQNLNHDAMYWYRQDPGQGLRLIYYSQIVNDFQKGDIAEGYSVSREKKESFPLTVTSAQKNPTAFYLCASNSLGAEAFFGQGTRLTVV.

The gene calls are TRBV7-2 and TRBJ1-2, with unresolved D. Germline CDR1 SGHTA, CDR2 FQGNSA. Trimming stripped 5 bases from V and 1 base from J, with 14 bases between. CDR3 length equals 15 residues. This CDR3 reads CASSTTVYFNYGYTF. CDR3 coding DNA: TGTGCCAGCAGCACCACTGTCTACTTTAACTATGGCTACACCTTC. The whole variable domain, remainder taken from reference TRBV7-2 and TRBJ1-2, is GAGVSQSPSNKVTEKGKDVELRCDPISGHTALYWYRQSLGQGLEFLIYFQGNSAPDKSGLPSDRFSAERTGGSVSTLTIQRTQQEDSAVYLCASSTTVYFNYGYTFGSGTRLTVV.

V gene TRBV7-9 combines with J gene TRBJ1-6; 11 nucleotides line up with TRBD1. Trimming removed 4 bases from V and 7 bases from J; junction bases left unmatched: 6. The CDR3 length is 16 residues. Germline CDR1 SEHNR, CDR2 FQNEAQ (reference sequence). The CDR3 coding sequence is TGTGCCAGCAGCTCCGGACAGGGGGCGCGAAATTCACCCCTCCACTTT. Encoded protein: CASSSGQGARNSPLHF.

The chain employs TRBV28 and TRBJ2-5, with 10 bases that match TRBD2. The J segment lost 4 bases and the V segment lost 7 bases, leaving 3 bases of the junction unmatched. The germline gives CDR1 MDHEN, CDR2 SYDVKM. This CDR3 region has 13 residues. In DNA, the CDR3 is TGTGCCAGCATTCCTAGCGGGAGAGAGACCCAGTACTTC. It encodes CASIPSGRETQYF.